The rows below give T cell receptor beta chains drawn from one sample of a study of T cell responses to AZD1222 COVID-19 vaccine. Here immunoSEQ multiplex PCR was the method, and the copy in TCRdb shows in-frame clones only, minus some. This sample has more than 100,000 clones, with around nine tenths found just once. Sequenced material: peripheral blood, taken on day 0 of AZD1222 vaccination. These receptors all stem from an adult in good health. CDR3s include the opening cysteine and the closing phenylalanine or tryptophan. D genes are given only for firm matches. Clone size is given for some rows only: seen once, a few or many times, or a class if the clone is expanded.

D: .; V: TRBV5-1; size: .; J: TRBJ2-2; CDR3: CASSLRGPGTGELFF; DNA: TGCGCCAGCAGCTTGCGGGGGCCAGGCACCGGGGAGCTGTTTTTT
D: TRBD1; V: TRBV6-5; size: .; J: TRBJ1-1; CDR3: CASSYDGQGRTEAFF; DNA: TGTGCCAGCAGTTACGACGGACAGGGGCGGACTGAAGCTTTCTTT
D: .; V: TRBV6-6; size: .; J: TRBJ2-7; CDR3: CASSPGLYEQYF; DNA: TGTGCCAGCAGTCCCGGACTTTACGAGCAGTACTTC
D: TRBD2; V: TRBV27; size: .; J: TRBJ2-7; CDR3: CASGGLAGGPYEQYF; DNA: TGTGCCAGCGGGGGCCTAGCGGGAGGGCCGTACGAGCAGTACTTC
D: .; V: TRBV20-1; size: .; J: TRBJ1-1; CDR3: CSARHSREAFF; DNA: TGCAGTGCTAGACACAGCCGAGAAGCTTTCTTT
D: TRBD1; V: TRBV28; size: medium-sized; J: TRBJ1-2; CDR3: CASSTQGGPLPF; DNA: TGTGCCAGCAGTACCCAGGGGGGGCCACTCCCATTC
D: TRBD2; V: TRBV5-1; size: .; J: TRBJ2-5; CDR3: CASSVGRRGETQYF; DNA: TGCGCCAGCAGCGTCGGGAGGAGAGGAGAGACCCAGTACTTC
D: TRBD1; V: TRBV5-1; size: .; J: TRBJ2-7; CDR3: CASSYGTGEAYEQYF; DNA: TGCGCCAGCAGCTACGGGACAGGGGAGGCCTACGAGCAGTACTTC
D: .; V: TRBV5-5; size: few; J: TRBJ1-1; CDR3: CASSLSTHTNTEAFF; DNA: TGTGCCAGCAGCTTGTCGACCCACACGAACACTGAAGCTTTCTTT
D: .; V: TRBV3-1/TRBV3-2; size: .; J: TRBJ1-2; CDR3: CASSQDYRDDNYGYTF; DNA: TGTGCCAGCAGCCAAGATTACAGGGATGATAACTATGGCTACACCTTC
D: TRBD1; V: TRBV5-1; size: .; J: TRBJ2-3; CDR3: CASTPTGGRDTQYF; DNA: TGCGCCAGCACCCCTACAGGGGGCAGAGATACGCAGTATTTT